One sample yielded the 9 T cell receptor beta chains listed below, sequenced in a study of T cell changes during pregnancy in multiple sclerosis. Profiled with immunoSEQ multiplex PCR; TCRdb holds only in-frame clones, not every one. The sample holds 40,000 to 55,000 clones, 90% to 95% seen once. This specimen consisted of CD8+ T cells from peripheral blood mononuclear cells, obtained in the first trimester of pregnancy. The receptors here all came from a female donor with multiple sclerosis, enrolled in a pregnancy study.

The chain uses TRBV29-1 and TRBJ2-1, with 8 bases aligning to TRBD2. The CDR3 runs to 14 residues. CDR1 and CDR2 from the germline V gene are SQVTM and ANQGSEA. V trimming: 3 bases; J trimming: 4 bases; junction bases outside the gene matches: 5. CDR3 DNA: TGCAGCGTTGATGACGGGGGGGCTTACAATGAGCAGTTCTTC. It translates to CSVDDGGAYNEQFF.

CDR3 sequence (DNA): TGTGCCACTCGGGACAGCGATATGTCTGGAAACACCATATATTTT. Its protein product is CATRDSDMSGNTIYF. The genes are TRBV6-1 and TRBJ1-3; the match to TRBD1 covers 7 bases. CDR1 is MNHNS, CDR2 SASEGT, per germline. The J segment lost 1 base and the V segment lost 10 bases, leaving 10 bases of the junction unmatched. This CDR3 has 15 residues.

Here the CDR3 DNA reads TGTGCCAGCGGAGACAGGGGCAATCAGCCCCAGCATTTT. This sequence encodes CASGDRGNQPQHF. V gene TRBV6-5 combines with J gene TRBJ1-5; TRBD1 agrees at 7 bases. The CDR3 contains 13 residues. Germline CDR1 MNHEY, CDR2 SVGAGI. V lost 8 bases, J lost 2 bases, and 3 bases stayed unmatched.

This chain links TRBV19 with TRBJ2-3; D is undetermined. In germline, CDR1 is LNHDA, CDR2 SQIVND (reference sequence). V was trimmed by 3 bases and J by 3 bases, leaving 7 bases between them. The CDR3 sequence is 13 residues long. The CDR3 nucleotides are TGTGCCAGTAGTATTTTTCGGACAGATACGCAGTATTTT. The encoded protein is CASSIFRTDTQYF.

The chain employs TRBV27 and TRBJ2-7; D may be TRBD2 (7 bases). The CDR3 length is 15 residues. Germline values: CDR1 MNHEY, CDR2 SMNVEV (reference sequence). The ends were cut back, 1 base at V and 1 base at J, with 11 bases in the middle. CDR3 sequence (DNA): TGTGCCAGCAGTTTATTACAGGGAGGGTCCTACGAGCAGTACTTC. Residues: CASSLLQGGSYEQYF.

The V call is TRBV4-2, the J call TRBJ2-2; 12 bases agree with TRBD2. Germline loops: CDR1 LGHNA, CDR2 YNFKEQ. The CDR3 has 16 amino acids. Germline trimming cut 2 bases from V and 6 bases from J; bases unmatched to any gene: 4. DNA of the CDR3: TGTGCCAGCAGCCAACGGCTAGCGGGGGGGGCCGGGGAGCTGTTTTTT. This translates into CASSQRLAGGAGELFF.

The chain recombines TRBV19 with TRBJ2-1, with 9 bases that match TRBD2. The trim removed 4 bases at V and 8 bases at J, leaving 18 bases unmatched. Per germline, CDR1 LNHDA and CDR2 SQIVND (reference sequence). CDR3 length equals 18 residues. CDR3 sequence: CASSTLYALAGLPDEQFF. The CDR3 DNA reads TGTGCCAGTAGTACCCTCTATGCGCTAGCGGGACTACCCGATGAGCAGTTCTTC.

The chain employs TRBV28 and TRBJ2-7, with TRBD2 matching 7 bases. V gave up 3 bases and J gave up 3 bases; unmatched junction bases: 5. CDR3 size: 14 residues. CDR1 and CDR2 from the germline V gene are MDHEN and SYDVKM. CDR3 region: CASSLAGEYYEQYF. Here the CDR3 DNA reads TGTGCCAGCAGTTTGGCGGGAGAGTACTACGAGCAGTACTTC.

This chain connects TRBV7-6 to TRBJ2-7; D is perhaps TRBD2 (6 bases). Per germline, CDR1 SGHVS and CDR2 FNYEAQ. The ends were cut back, 5 bases at V and 1 base at J, with 18 bases in the middle. The CDR3 runs to 16 residues. The CDR3 loop is CASSPIQGGGSYEQYF. CDR3 bases: TGTGCCAGCAGCCCTATCCAGGGAGGAGGATCCTACGAGCAGTACTTC.